The 3 T cell receptor beta chains in this list originate from one sample, sequenced in a study of cytomegalovirus exposure and HLA in healthy donors. A multiplex PCR was run with 60 Vbeta primers and 13 Jbeta primers. Some clones are missing from TCRdb's copy, which holds only in-frame ones; the method was immunoSEQ multiplex PCR. Of 150,000 to 200,000 clones in the sample, around 83% were seen once. The sample was PBMCs. The receptors were sampled from a woman aged 40 to 50 in good health and CMV-seronegative.

The V gene is TRBV28, the J gene TRBJ2-2, with 8 nucleotides matching TRBD1. Germline V gives CDR1 MDHEN, CDR2 SYDVKM. This CDR3 region has 16 residues. V dropped 7 bases and J dropped 5; count of bases not matched to a gene: 12. The CDR3: CASNPSVRTGTGELFF. The CDR3 nucleotides are TGTGCCAGCAACCCCAGTGTGAGGACAGGGACCGGGGAGCTGTTTTTT.

This clone was observed a single time. The chain combines TRBV12-5 with TRBJ1-2, with 9 nucleotides matching TRBD1. The germline V gene has CDR1 LGHNT and CDR2 FRNRAP. The V and J ends lost 5 bases and 11 bases, in that order; junction bases with no gene match: 9. CDR3 length: 13 amino acids. The CDR3 DNA reads as TGTGCTAGTGGTCAACCGGGACAGGGATCATACACCTTC. Translating it yields CASGQPGQGSYTF.

The V gene is TRBV7-2, the J gene TRBJ1-2; unclear D gene. The CDR3 spans 16 residues. V gave up 4 bases and J gave up 0 bases, with 15 bases separating them. Germline V lookup: CDR1 SGHTA, CDR2 FQGNSA. The chain's CDR3 is CASSSEVLLTNYGYTF. CDR3 DNA: TGTGCCAGCAGCTCGGAGGTACTGCTAACTAACTATGGCTACACCTTC.